This T cell receptor (beta chain) was sequenced for a study of T cell repertoires in cytomegalovirus infection. Looking at the study overall: The study used recently identified HLA-C-restricted and well-studied HLA-B-restricted CMV epitopes.

Germline V gene sequence: CDR1 LNHDA, CDR2 SQIVND (reference sequence). The CDR3 extends over 16 amino acids. V was clipped by 0 bases and J by 1 base, with 12 bases between them. TCRdb reanalysed the reads using MiXCR and keeps one entry per CDR3 protein. The sample lists around 230,000 distinct CDR3 sequences; 35% to 45% were seen once. Findings and caveats of the study: Summed public TCR beta family frequency identified CMV carriers bearing the relevant HLA.

With respect to this clonotype: Its antigen is currently unknown.

The starting material was CD8+ T cells from cultured PBMCs, obtained from culture after CMV antigen stimulation. This clonotype was obtained from a human donor in good health (CMV status not recorded). Some clones in this sample may be carry-over from other donors' samples. The chain has TRBV19 and TRBJ1-1; tentative D call: TRBD1 (5 bases). CDR3 sequence: CASSIDREGENTEAFF. The CDR3 bases are TGTGCCAGTAGTATAGATCGGGAAGGGGAGAACACTGAAGCTTTCTTT.